One sample yielded the 25 T cell receptor beta chains listed below, sequenced in a study of blood T cell repertoires in COVID-19. The table came from immunoSEQ multiplex PCR; TCRdb's copy has only in-frame clones and leaves some out. The sample lists 160,000 or so clones, more than 65% occurring once. The sequenced sample was peripheral blood. The receptors here all came from a woman aged 80 or older with acute or convalescent COVID-19.

The chain recombines TRBV3-1 (or the pseudogene TRBV3-2) with TRBJ2-7; D gene unclear. Germline V CDR1 and CDR2: LGHDT, YNNKEL (reference sequence). Trimming pared 2 bases from V and 5 bases from J, leaving 7 bases between. The CDR3 runs to 12 residues. The DNA of the CDR3 is TGTGCCAGCAGCCAATTCCCGGACGAGCAGTACTTC. The encoded protein is CASSQFPDEQYF.

This rearrangement joins TRBV5-1 to TRBJ2-2; 10 bases are shared with TRBD1. V trimming: 3 bases; J trimming: 5 bases; junction bases outside the gene matches: 7. The CDR3 covers 16 residues. Germline V CDR1 and CDR2: SGHRS, YFSETQ. CDR3 amino acids: CASSSSGTGETGELFF. CDR3 sequence (DNA): TGCGCCAGCAGCTCCTCCGGGACAGGGGAAACCGGGGAGCTGTTTTTT.

The chain links TRBV5-1 to TRBJ2-7; possibly TRBD1 for D (5 bases). The V gene's germline CDR1 is SGHRS and CDR2 YFSETQ. The CDR3 length is 14 residues. The ends were cut back, 6 bases at V and 0 bases at J, with 13 bases in the middle. Here the CDR3 reads CASTWTPSSYEQYF. DNA for the CDR3: TGCGCCAGCACTTGGACACCGAGCTCCTACGAGCAGTACTTC.

This clone was counted many times. CDR3 sequence: CASSEARNSGGARSTGELFF. As DNA, the CDR3 is TGTGCCAGCAGTGAAGCTAGGAATAGCGGGGGGGCAAGAAGCACCGGGGAGCTGTTTTTT. V usage is TRBV2 and J usage is TRBJ2-2; 11 bases agree with TRBD2. Trimming removed 0 bases from V and 4 bases from J; junction bases left unmatched: 13. This CDR3 spans 20 amino acids. Germline V gives CDR1 SNHLY, CDR2 FYNNEI.

The chain is built from TRBV28 and TRBJ2-1; TRBD1 aligns across 7 bases. CDR3 length: 14 amino acids. V dropped 7 bases and J dropped 0; count of bases not matched to a gene: 3. Looked up from germline, CDR1 is MDHEN and CDR2 is SYDVKM. CDR3 coding DNA: TGTGCCAGCAAGGCAGGGGGCTCCTACAATGAGCAGTTCTTC. This encodes CASKAGGSYNEQFF.

In regard to this clone: Other DNA sequences in the same sample also yield this CDR3. The rearrangement links TRBV5-1 to TRBJ1-4; 11 bases agree with TRBD1. With 0 bases clipped from V and 5 bases from J, the junction kept 0 bases outside the gene matches. Germline CDR1 is SGHRS and CDR2 is YFSETQ. This CDR3 comprises 15 residues. CDR3 residues: CASSLGTGGNEKLFF. The CDR3 DNA reads TGCGCCAGCAGCTTGGGGACAGGGGGCAATGAAAAACTGTTTTTT. The complete variable domain, with remaining parts taken from reference TRBV5-1 and TRBJ1-4, reads KAGVTQTPRYLIKTRGQQVTLSCSPISGHRSVSWYQQTPGQGLQFLFEYFSETQRNKGNFPGRFSGRQFSNSRSEMNVSTLELGDSALYLCASSLGTGGNEKLFFGSGTQLSVL.

In this sample, this clone turned up once. This sequence joins TRBV29-1 and TRBJ1-6; 10 positions match TRBD1. This CDR3 contains 13 residues. Germline-derived CDR1 and CDR2 are SQVTM and ANQGSEA. V lost 4 bases to trimming and J lost 10 bases; unmatched junction nucleotides: 4. CDR3 region: CSVGDRGDSPLHF. The DNA for the CDR3 is TGCAGCGTTGGGGACAGGGGCGACTCACCCCTCCACTTT.

The chain carries TRBV5-1 and TRBJ1-2; D possibly corresponds to TRBD1 (6 bases). Germline CDR1 reads SGHRS; CDR2 reads YFSETQ. The CDR3 spans 15 residues. V lost 0 bases, J lost 10 bases, and 19 bases lay in between. CDR3 in DNA: TGCGCCAGCAGCTTGGCCCAGGGGCGCGGGCAGTACTACACCTTC. Protein sequence: CASSLAQGRGQYYTF.

CDR3 protein: CASSPRGQARSGNTIYF. DNA of the CDR3: TGTGCCAGCTCACCACGGGGACAGGCCCGCTCTGGAAACACCATATATTTT. The chain links TRBV18 to TRBJ1-3; the match to TRBD1 covers 8 bases. J lost 0 bases, V lost 1 base, and 5 bases had no gene match. Germline V gene lookup returns CDR1 KGHSH and CDR2 LQKENI. This CDR3 contains 17 residues.

CDR3 sequence reads: CASSWTGENEKLFF. The CDR3 DNA follows: TGTGCCAGCAGTTGGACAGGAGAAAATGAAAAACTGTTTTTT. J is TRBJ1-4 and V is TRBV2; 7 bases match TRBD1. Germline CDR1 and CDR2: SNHLY and FYNNEI. CDR3 length: 14 amino acids. Germline trimming cut 5 bases from V and 5 bases from J; bases unmatched to any gene: 5.

The chain employs TRBV19 and TRBJ1-6; unclear D gene. The CDR3 consists of 13 residues. The germline V and J ends were trimmed by 1 base and 10 bases, with 8 bases remaining between them. Per the germline V gene, CDR1 is LNHDA and CDR2 is SQIVND (reference sequence). DNA of the CDR3: TGTGCCAGTAGTATAGGGAGGGCGTCACCCCTCCACTTT. Its protein is CASSIGRASPLHF.

This clone was counted a single time. The CDR3 loop reads CASSWLQGSEQFF. The CDR3 bases are TGTGCCAGCAGCTGGCTCCAGGGGTCGGAGCAGTTCTTC. The V gene is TRBV12-3 or TRBV12-4, the J gene TRBJ2-1; a weak D match, TRBD1 (6 bases). V gave up 6 bases and J gave up 10 bases, with 16 bases separating them. The CDR3 consists of 13 residues.

This chain joins TRBV7-8 and TRBJ1-5; D remains ambiguous. The ends were cut back, 5 bases at V and 3 bases at J, with 11 bases in the middle. Germline V gives CDR1 SGHVS, CDR2 FQNEAQ. The CDR3 is made up of 14 amino acids. For the CDR3, the DNA is TGTGCCAGCAGCCTGGGCCCCCCCAATCAGCCCCAGCATTTT. Protein product: CASSLGPPNQPQHF.

This clone was recorded once. The V and J genes are TRBV5-5 and TRBJ2-7, with 7 bases matching TRBD1. The CDR3 has 14 amino acids. V shed 4 bases and J 0 bases; nucleotides not matched to a gene: 4. Germline V lookup: CDR1 SGHKS, CDR2 YYEKEE (reference sequence). The CDR3 loop reads CASSPGQLSYEQYF. The CDR3 DNA is TGTGCCAGCAGCCCGGGACAGCTCTCCTACGAGCAGTACTTC.

This sequence joins TRBV5-1 and TRBJ2-2; D perhaps matches TRBD1 (5 bases). Per the germline V gene, CDR1 is SGHRS and CDR2 is YFSETQ. V lost 1 base and J lost 0, with 10 bases in between. The length of the CDR3 is 16 residues. CDR3 nucleotide sequence: TGCGCCAGCAGCTTGTATAGGGGTGCGAACACCGGGGAGCTGTTTTTT. This encodes CASSLYRGANTGELFF.

This rearrangement joins TRBV6-5 to TRBJ2-1, with TRBD1 identical over 7 bases. V was pared by 8 bases and J by 8 bases, with 12 bases of the junction left unmatched. This CDR3 has 14 residues. CDR1 MNHEY and CDR2 SVGAGI come from the germline V gene. The DNA of the CDR3 is TGTGCCAGCTGGCCGGGACAGAGGTCCGATGAGCAGTTCTTC. Encoded protein: CASWPGQRSDEQFF.

This chain connects TRBV6-6 to TRBJ1-5, with D possibly matching TRBD1 (5 bases). The CDR3 is made up of 15 amino acids. V was trimmed by 7 bases and J by 5 bases, leaving 18 bases between them. In germline, CDR1 is MNHNY, CDR2 SVGAGI (reference sequence). The CDR3 sequence: CASTAGPATYQPQHF. As DNA, the CDR3 is TGTGCCAGCACGGCGGGGCCAGCAACCTATCAGCCCCAGCATTTT.

This clone was observed a handful of times. The CDR3 here is CASTGPRGYEQYF. DNA of the CDR3: TGTGCCAGTACCGGGCCAAGGGGCTACGAGCAGTACTTC. The chain employs TRBV19 and TRBJ2-7, with a possible D match to TRBD1 (5 bases). The germline gives CDR1 LNHDA, CDR2 SQIVND (reference sequence). Trimming took 7 bases from V and 3 from J, leaving 13 bases between them. The CDR3 consists of 13 residues.

This clone was seen a few times. The chain uses TRBV11-2 and TRBJ2-5; maybe TRBD2 (6 bases). CDR1 and CDR2 from the germline V gene are SGHAT and FQNNGV. This CDR3 is 13 amino acids long. V lost 5 bases and J lost 2, with 9 bases in between. The CDR3 DNA follows: TGTGCCAGCAGCCGCGGGGTACAAGAGACCCAGTACTTC. Amino acids: CASSRGVQETQYF.

The chain couples TRBV7-9 to TRBJ1-2; 8 bases align to TRBD1. Germline loops: CDR1 SEHNR, CDR2 FQNEAQ (reference sequence). Trimming cost V 6 bases and J 4 bases; bases outside gene matches: 4. CDR3 length equals 13 residues. This CDR3 is CASSPGQVYGYTF. Here the CDR3 DNA reads TGTGCCAGCAGTCCGGGACAGGTCTATGGCTACACCTTC.

The chain has TRBV29-1 and TRBJ2-7; D is perhaps TRBD2 (5 bases). Germline V gene sequence: CDR1 SQVTM, CDR2 ANQGSEA. The CDR3 is made up of 12 amino acids. The V end lost 5 bases, the J end lost 3 bases, and 11 bases lay between the germline ends. The CDR3 here is CSVTAASYEQYF. CDR3 nucleotides: TGCAGCGTTACAGCGGCGAGCTACGAGCAGTACTTC.

The V gene is TRBV5-1, the J gene TRBJ2-5; 12 positions match TRBD2. Germline V gene sequence: CDR1 SGHRS, CDR2 YFSETQ. Unmatched junction bases numbered 6, after V lost 5 bases and J lost 1 base. The CDR3 extends over 16 amino acids. CDR3 nucleotide sequence: TGCGCCAGCAGATTACTAGCGGGGGGAACCCAAGAGACCCAGTACTTC. Translating it yields CASRLLAGGTQETQYF.

The sample holds one count of this clone. CDR3 sequence (DNA): TGTGCCAGCAGCTTGCCCCTTAGGACAGCCTTCTCCTACGAGCAGTACTTC. This gives the protein CASSLPLRTAFSYEQYF. The V and J genes are TRBV7-9 and TRBJ2-7; D perhaps matches TRBD1 (6 bases). Per the germline V gene, CDR1 is SEHNR and CDR2 is FQNEAQ (reference sequence). The V gene lost 3 bases and the J gene lost 0 bases, with 18 bases spanning the gap. CDR3 length: 17 residues.

CDR3 loop: CASSLGQGSTDTQYF. The CDR3 nucleotides read TGCGCCAGCAGCTTGGGCCAGGGAAGTACAGATACGCAGTATTTT. The rearrangement joins TRBV5-1 to TRBJ2-3; tentatively, D is TRBD1 (5 bases). V lost 0 bases and J lost 3, with 11 bases in between. The germline V gene encodes CDR1 SGHRS and CDR2 YFSETQ. CDR3 size: 15 residues.

The rearrangement links TRBV2 to TRBJ1-5; a possible D gene is TRBD1 (5 bases). CDR3 length equals 15 residues. Deletions cut 1 base from V and 1 base from J, with 8 bases between. Germline V lookup: CDR1 SNHLY, CDR2 FYNNEI. CDR3 loop: CASSEEGLSNQPQHF. The DNA of the CDR3 is TGTGCCAGCAGTGAAGAGGGGTTGAGCAATCAGCCCCAGCATTTT.